The TCR beta chain described here comes from a study of technical replicates of blood from four donors. Assay used: immunoSEQ multiplex PCR; TCRdb lists only in-frame clones, some missing. Seen here are approximately 94,000 clones, less than 96% observed once, and the top ten hold around 0.4%. Sequencing was performed on T cells isolated from PBMCs. The receptor was derived from a human donor in good health.

CDR3 sequence (DNA): TGTGCCTGGGTGGACAGGTCTGAAGCTTTCTTT. Translated, it gives CAWVDRSEAFF. The chain uses TRBV30 and TRBJ1-1, with TRBD1 matching 7 bases. V was clipped by 5 bases and J by 6 bases; unmatched bases: 3. The CDR3 sequence is 11 residues long. CDR1 and CDR2 from the germline V gene are GTSNPN and SVGIG (reference sequence).